This passage covers 20 T cell receptor beta chains from one sample sequenced in a study of regulatory T cells in long-lasting Graves disease. Construction of the TCR beta libraries employed iRepertoire HTBI primers in conjunction with Arm-PCR of CDR3 regions. MiXCR, run by TCRdb on the multiplex PCR reads, gives a single entry per CDR3 protein. Of 400,000 to 550,000 distinct CDR3 sequences detected, more than 12% appear once; the ten largest clones hold around 17%. Documented time point: newly diagnosed GD, antithyroid drugs for less than 3 months. PBMC-extracted RNA yielded the TCR library. These data are also associated with another study on T cells in Graves' hyperthyroidism and ophthalmopathy.

Specimen: peripheral blood mononuclear cells (PBMCs), collected at new diagnosis, from a patient treated with antithyroid drugs. The receptors were sampled from a woman aged 25 to 39 with Graves disease.

In its sample, this clonotype was seen many times. The genes are TRBV30 and TRBJ2-1; D may be TRBD2 (6 bases). V was trimmed by 2 bases and J by 9 bases, leaving 14 bases between them. The CDR3 contains 13 residues. Germline CDR1 and CDR2: GTSNPN and SVGIG (reference sequence). The CDR3 loop is CAWSPREAGEQFF. The CDR3 coding sequence is TGTGCCTGGAGTCCCAGGGAAGCGGGTGAGCAGTTCTTC.

The chain links TRBV3-1 to TRBJ2-7, with D perhaps matching TRBD2 (5 bases). This CDR3 is 17 amino acids long. V was clipped by 3 bases and J by 1 base, with 19 bases between them. The germline gives CDR1 LGHDT, CDR2 YNNKEL (reference sequence). The CDR3 here is CASSHKRRSLWSYEQYF. The DNA for the CDR3 is TGTGCCAGCAGCCACAAGCGGCGGAGCCTCTGGTCCTACGAGCAGTACTTC.

This clonotype was counted only a few times. The chain recombines TRBV6-1 with TRBJ2-7; 7 nucleotides match TRBD1. The V gene's germline CDR1 is MNHNS and CDR2 SASEGT. V shed 10 bases and J 1 base; nucleotides not matched to a gene: 7. The CDR3 totals 13 residues. The CDR3 bases are TGTGCCACGACGTCGGGACAGTCCTACGAGCAGTACTTC. This translates into CATTSGQSYEQYF.

Many counts were recorded for this clonotype. The CDR3 protein is CATSRYAIQREFVGELFF. As DNA, the CDR3 is TGTGCCACCAGCAGATACGCGATACAGCGGGAGTTTGTCGGGGAGCTGTTTTTT. The gene calls are TRBV15 and TRBJ2-2; 8 bases agree with TRBD2. There are 18 residues in the CDR3. CDR1 and CDR2 from the germline V gene are LNHNV and YYDKDF (reference sequence). The trim removed 2 bases at V and 7 bases at J, leaving 15 bases unmatched.

This clonotype was counted many times. V and J are TRBV5-1 and TRBJ2-7; D is ambiguous. V lost 0 bases and J lost 0, with 10 bases in between. Germline V gives CDR1 SGHRS, CDR2 YFSETQ. The CDR3 runs 15 residues. The CDR3 loop reads CASSLAPSSSYEQYF. Here the CDR3 DNA reads TGCGCCAGCAGCTTGGCCCCCAGCAGCTCCTACGAGCAGTACTTC.

Points on this clonotype: It may be a read error: a sequence one base away is much more abundant. The DNA of the CDR3 is TGTGCCAGTGGGGGTTGGAGGTACGAGCAGTACTTC. As protein: CASGGWRYEQYF. The chain is built from TRBV2 and TRBJ2-7; D is perhaps TRBD1 or TRBD2 (5 bases each). This CDR3 is 12 amino acids long. Germline loops: CDR1 SNHLY, CDR2 FYNNEI. Trimming shortened V by 9 bases and J by 4 bases, and 13 bases separated the two germline ends.

This clonotype was seen repeatedly, ten times or more. V and J are TRBV7-6 and TRBJ2-1; 8 bases match TRBD2. The CDR3 sequence is 15 residues long. V trimming: 4 bases; J trimming: 3 bases; junction bases outside the gene matches: 5. Germline assignment: CDR1 SGHVS and CDR2 FNYEAQ. This CDR3 is CASSSGLVGYNEQFF. The CDR3 DNA is TGTGCCAGCAGCTCGGGACTAGTGGGCTACAATGAGCAGTTCTTC.

The V call is TRBV2, the J call TRBJ1-5, with D possibly matching TRBD1 (5 bases). There are 15 residues in the CDR3. Germline values: CDR1 SNHLY, CDR2 FYNNEI. Trimming pared 5 bases from V and 5 bases from J, leaving 16 bases between. CDR3 sequence reads: CASSRDGAAHQPQHF. The CDR3 DNA sequence: TGTGCCAGCAGTAGAGACGGGGCAGCCCATCAGCCCCAGCATTTT.

V gene TRBV9 combines with J gene TRBJ2-1; either TRBD1 or TRBD2 may supply D (6 bases each). CDR1 SGDLS and CDR2 YYNGEE come from the germline V gene. Trimming stripped 0 bases from V and 10 bases from J, with 11 bases between. This CDR3 is built from 13 residues. Here the CDR3 reads CASSVGGAWEQFF. The CDR3 DNA is TGTGCCAGCAGCGTAGGGGGGGCTTGGGAGCAGTTCTTC. Full variable domain (missing parts from reference TRBV9 and TRBJ2-1): DSGVTQTPKHLITATGQRVTLRCSPRSGDLSVYWYQQSLDQGLQFLIQYYNGEERAKGNILERFSAQQFPDLHSELNLSSLELGDSALYFCASSVGGAWEQFFGPGTRLTVL.

Regarding this clonotype: A junction boundary mismatches the germline segment, possibly from a read error. The V call is TRBV15, the J call TRBJ1-2; TRBD1 matches at 7 bases. This CDR3 has 16 amino acids. Germline loops: CDR1 LNHNV, CDR2 YYDKDF (reference sequence). The CDR3 nucleotides are TGTGTCACCAGCAGAGATCCGACCAAGGGGGCAGGAGGCTACACCTTC. Encoded protein: CVTSRDPTKGAGGYTF.

This clonotype was recorded at least ten times. This chain links TRBV11-3 with TRBJ2-7; D is unclear. From germline, CDR1 is SGHNT and CDR2 YENEEA. This CDR3 region has 12 residues. V was clipped by 0 bases and J by 3 bases, with 3 bases between them. The CDR3 protein is CASSLEDYEQYF. The CDR3 DNA reads as TGTGCCAGCAGCTTAGAAGACTACGAGCAGTACTTC.

V and J are TRBV2 and TRBJ1-2; 7 positions agree with TRBD1. The CDR3 covers 12 residues. Germline V gene lookup returns CDR1 SNHLY and CDR2 FYNNEI. V dropped 4 bases and J dropped 4; count of bases not matched to a gene: 0. This CDR3 reads CASSGQGYGYTF. For the CDR3, the DNA is TGTGCCAGCAGTGGACAGGGCTATGGCTACACCTTC.

This clonotype was counted ten times or more. J is TRBJ2-7 and V is TRBV12-3 or TRBV12-4; 9 bases fit TRBD1. J gave up 5 bases and V 1 base, and 0 bases lay outside the gene matches. The CDR3 is 13 amino acids. The CDR3 spells CASSLGTGDEQYF. For the CDR3, the DNA is TGTGCCAGCAGTTTAGGGACAGGGGACGAGCAGTACTTC.

This clonotype was detected a few times. J is TRBJ2-3 and V is TRBV14, with TRBD2 matching 7 bases. V lost 6 bases and J lost 2; bases outside the gene matches: 8. The CDR3 has 15 amino acids. CDR1 is SGHDN, CDR2 FVKESK, per germline. CDR3 region: CASSVLSGITDTQYF. The CDR3 DNA sequence: TGTGCCAGCAGTGTTTTAAGCGGGATCACAGATACGCAGTATTTT.

In this sample, this clonotype turned up many times. The rearrangement joins TRBV3-1 to TRBJ1-1; D remains unclear. The germline V gene encodes CDR1 LGHDT and CDR2 YNNKEL (reference sequence). The V end lost 2 bases, the J end lost 2 bases, and 15 bases lay between the germline ends. The CDR3 sequence is 16 residues long. The chain's CDR3 is CASSQYLGSPNTEAFF. DNA for the CDR3: TGTGCCAGCAGCCAATACCTCGGGTCACCCAACACTGAAGCTTTCTTT.

The J gene is TRBJ1-1, the V gene TRBV5-1; TRBD1 matches at 7 bases. Germline CDR1 SGHRS, CDR2 YFSETQ. The CDR3 runs 15 residues. J gave up 3 bases and V 0 bases, and 5 bases lay outside the gene matches. CDR3 DNA: TGCGCCAGCAGCTTGGCGTCTACAGGGGACACTGAAGCTTTCTTT. Translation: CASSLASTGDTEAFF. The whole variable domain, filled in from reference TRBV5-1 and TRBJ1-1, reads KAGVTQTPRYLIKTRGQQVTLSCSPISGHRSVSWYQQTPGQGLQFLFEYFSETQRNKGNFPGRFSGRQFSNSRSEMNVSTLELGDSALYLCASSLASTGDTEAFFGQGTRLTVV.

This clonotype has more than one count but fewer than ten. V is TRBV29-1 and J is TRBJ2-1, with D hard to call. The germline V gene has CDR1 SQVTM and CDR2 ANQGSEA. The CDR3 runs to 11 residues. V lost 8 bases and J lost 4, with 9 bases in between. CDR3 coding DNA: TGCAGCTGTATAGGATACAATGAGCAGTTCTTC. This gives the protein CSCIGYNEQFF.

The table lists this clonotype with a few counts. The V call is TRBV24-1, the J call TRBJ2-1; TRBD2 might be the D (7 bases). This CDR3 is 15 amino acids long. Germline assignment: CDR1 KGHDR and CDR2 SFDVKD. Trimming shortened V by 6 bases and J by 3 bases, and 14 bases separated the two germline ends. The CDR3 nucleotides read TGTGCCACCAGTCAAGGGGGAGGGTACTACAATGAGCAGTTCTTC. Protein sequence: CATSQGGGYYNEQFF.

As concerns this clonotype: This clone may be a read error of a much larger clone one base away. The gene calls are TRBV24-1 and TRBJ1-1; D remains ambiguous. CDR1 and CDR2 (germline): KGHDR, SFDVKD. The CDR3 contains 11 residues. The DNA for the CDR3 is TGTGCCGCCAGTGATGGGTGGGAAGCTTTCTTT. Its translation is CAASDGWEAFF.

Many counts were recorded for this clonotype. The chain combines TRBV7-8 with TRBJ2-3; D might be TRBD1 (5 bases). This CDR3 comprises 15 residues. Germline CDR1 reads SGHVS; CDR2 reads FQNEAQ. Deletions cut 2 bases from V and 2 bases from J, with 11 bases between. The CDR3: CASSLYPGYTDTQYF. The DNA for the CDR3 is TGTGCCAGCAGCTTATATCCAGGGTACACAGATACGCAGTATTTT.